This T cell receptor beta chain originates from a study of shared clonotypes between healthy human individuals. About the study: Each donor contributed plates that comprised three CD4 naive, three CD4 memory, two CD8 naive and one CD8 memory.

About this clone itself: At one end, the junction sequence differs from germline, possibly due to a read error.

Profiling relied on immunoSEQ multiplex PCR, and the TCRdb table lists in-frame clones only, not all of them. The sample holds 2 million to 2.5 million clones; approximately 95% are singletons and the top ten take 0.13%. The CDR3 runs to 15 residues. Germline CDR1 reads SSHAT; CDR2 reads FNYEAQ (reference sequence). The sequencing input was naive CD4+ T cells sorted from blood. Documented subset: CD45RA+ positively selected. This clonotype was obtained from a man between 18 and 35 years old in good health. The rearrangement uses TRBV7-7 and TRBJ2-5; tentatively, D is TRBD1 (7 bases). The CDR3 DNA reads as TGTGCTAGCAGCTTAGCCCGACAGGGAGGCGAGACCCAGTACTTC. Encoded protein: CASSLARQGGETQYF.